The 18 T cell receptor beta chains below were found in one sample sequenced in a study of cytomegalovirus exposure and HLA in healthy donors. PCR amplification relied on 60 Vbeta primers (plus 13 Jbeta primers). Measured with immunoSEQ multiplex PCR; TCRdb has only the in-frame clones, and not every one. The sample lists about 170,000 clones; about 79% were seen once. The specimen was PBMCs. Receptor source: a man between 35 and 55 years old in good health and CMV-seropositive.

This clone was picked up one time. The gene calls are TRBV19 and TRBJ1-2, with 7 nucleotides matching TRBD1. The CDR3 covers 15 residues. Germline values: CDR1 LNHDA, CDR2 SQIVND (reference sequence). Losses at the gene ends were 5 bases for V and 1 base for J; bases not matched to a gene: 7. Written as DNA, the CDR3 is TGTGCCAGTAGTGTGACGACAGGGAGTAACTATGGCTACACCTTC. It yields the protein CASSVTTGSNYGYTF.

The chain joins TRBV7-9 to TRBJ1-4; D gene uncertain. The CDR3 totals 14 residues. V lost 4 bases and J 1 base, leaving 7 bases between the germline ends. CDR1 and CDR2 (germline): SEHNR, FQNEAQ (reference sequence). In DNA, the CDR3 is TGTGCCAGCAGCTATCGAGGAACTAATGAAAAACTGTTTTTT. It encodes CASSYRGTNEKLFF.

The gene calls are TRBV10-3 and TRBJ2-2; 9 bases are shared with TRBD2. CDR3 length: 15 residues. Trimming took 5 bases from V and 1 from J; bases not matched to a gene: 2. Germline V lookup: CDR1 ENHRY, CDR2 SYGVKD. CDR3: CAISLAGMNTGELFF. CDR3 DNA: TGTGCCATCAGTCTAGCGGGAATGAACACCGGGGAGCTGTTTTTT.

The CDR3, as DNA: TGTGCCATCAGTGAGTGGAGGGGGCGAGGAACTGGAGGGAGCACAGATACGCAGTATTTT. Translating it yields CAISEWRGRGTGGSTDTQYF. This rearrangement joins TRBV10-3 to TRBJ2-3; tentative D call: TRBD1 (7 bases). The CDR3 extends over 20 amino acids. V was shortened by 1 base and J by 0 bases, with 23 bases between the two germline ends. The germline CDR1 and CDR2 sequences are ENHRY and SYGVKD.

The chain carries TRBV28 and TRBJ1-5; 7 nucleotides agree with TRBD1. Germline V gene lookup returns CDR1 MDHEN and CDR2 SYDVKM. This CDR3 has 18 residues. V was pared by 4 bases and J by 7 bases, with 19 bases of the junction left unmatched. As DNA, the CDR3 is TGTGCCAGCAGTTCTGAACCGTCCGCGAGGGGGCGCAGACAGCCCCAGCATTTT. Amino acid sequence: CASSSEPSARGRRQPQHF.

The chain employs TRBV27 and TRBJ2-7, with a tentative D call TRBD2 (5 bases). Germline CDR1 and CDR2: MNHEY and SMNVEV (reference sequence). CDR3 length: 15 residues. V was cut by 5 bases and J by 7 bases, with 21 bases left in between. The chain's CDR3 is CASSPDKLLGREQYF. The DNA of the CDR3 is TGTGCCAGCAGTCCCGACAAATTACTAGGGCGGGAGCAGTACTTC.

The chain is built from TRBV14 and TRBJ2-7; no definite D call. The CDR3 is made up of 14 amino acids. CDR1 and CDR2 from the germline V gene are SGHDN and FVKESK. V lost 1 base and J 3 bases, leaving 10 bases between the germline ends. CDR3 loop: CASSQAVADYEQYF. DNA for the CDR3: TGTGCCAGCAGCCAAGCGGTAGCAGACTACGAGCAGTACTTC.

V and J are TRBV28 and TRBJ1-1; D ambiguous. Germline CDR1 MDHEN, CDR2 SYDVKM. CDR3 length: 14 amino acids. V gave up 5 bases and J gave up 1 base, with 11 bases separating them. This CDR3 reads CASSHPAGNTEAFF. The CDR3 DNA reads TGTGCCAGCAGTCACCCAGCGGGGAACACTGAAGCTTTCTTT.

The chain carries TRBV7-9 and TRBJ1-1, with D uncertain. Looked up from germline, CDR1 is SEHNR and CDR2 is FQNEAQ (reference sequence). The CDR3 length is 17 residues. The V and J ends lost 1 base and 1 base respectively, with 16 bases between them. Here the CDR3 reads CASSLEGGGKQNTEAFF. In DNA form, the CDR3 reads TGTGCCAGCAGCTTAGAGGGCGGAGGGAAGCAGAACACTGAAGCTTTCTTT. The complete variable domain, with remaining parts taken from reference TRBV7-9 and TRBJ1-1, reads DTGVSQNPRHKITKRGQNVTFRCDPISEHNRLYWYRQTLGQGPEFLTYFQNEAQLEKSRLLSDRFSAERPKGSFSTLEIQRTEQGDSAMYLCASSLEGGGKQNTEAFFGQGTRLTVV.

The gene calls are TRBV9 and TRBJ2-1, with 7 nucleotides matching TRBD1. The CDR3 is 15 amino acids. CDR1 and CDR2 (germline): SGDLS, YYNGEE. Trimming at V came to 0 bases and at J to 5 bases, leaving 5 bases not matched to a gene. The CDR3 DNA reads as TGTGCCAGCAGCGTAGCTACAGGGGTGCACAATGAGCAGTTCTTC. Translating gives CASSVATGVHNEQFF. Complete variable domain (other parts from reference TRBV9 and TRBJ2-1): DSGVTQTPKHLITATGQRVTLRCSPRSGDLSVYWYQQSLDQGLQFLIQYYNGEERAKGNILERFSAQQFPDLHSELNLSSLELGDSALYFCASSVATGVHNEQFFGPGTRLTVL.

V and J are TRBV9 and TRBJ2-7; 7 bases map to TRBD1. J was trimmed by 4 bases and V by 2 bases; bases with no gene match: 9. CDR1 is SGDLS and CDR2 is YYNGEE in the germline V gene. The CDR3 runs to 15 residues. CDR3: CASSVAFDREYEQYF. The DNA for the CDR3 is TGTGCCAGCAGCGTCGCCTTCGACAGGGAGTACGAGCAGTACTTC.

The chain carries TRBV5-1 and TRBJ2-5; 8 positions match TRBD1. CDR3 length: 15 amino acids. The germline gives CDR1 SGHRS, CDR2 YFSETQ. V gave up 0 bases and J gave up 2 bases; unmatched junction bases: 3. The CDR3 protein is CASSLGTGHQETQYF. The CDR3 nucleotides are TGCGCCAGCAGCTTGGGGACAGGGCATCAAGAGACCCAGTACTTC.

The chain carries TRBV9 and TRBJ2-3; possible D gene TRBD2, 6 bases. Looked up from germline, CDR1 is SGDLS and CDR2 is YYNGEE. CDR3 size: 13 residues. V dropped 0 bases and J dropped 5 bases, with 7 bases sitting between them. CDR3: CASSVGSGDTQYF. The CDR3 nucleotides read TGTGCCAGCAGCGTAGGTAGCGGAGATACGCAGTATTTT. The full variable domain, with the rest looked up from reference TRBV9 and TRBJ2-3, is DSGVTQTPKHLITATGQRVTLRCSPRSGDLSVYWYQQSLDQGLQFLIQYYNGEERAKGNILERFSAQQFPDLHSELNLSSLELGDSALYFCASSVGSGDTQYFGPGTRLTVL.

The genes are TRBV5-4 and TRBJ2-5; the D gene is possibly TRBD2 (6 bases). Trimming removed 6 bases from V and 5 bases from J, with 17 bases in between. Germline CDR1 SGHNT, CDR2 YYREEE (reference sequence). This CDR3 region has 14 residues. The CDR3 DNA reads TGTGCCAGCAAGGAGGGGTCTCGAGGGGAGACCCAGTACTTC. Protein sequence: CASKEGSRGETQYF.

V and J are TRBV18 and TRBJ2-7; 10 nucleotides agree with TRBD2. The CDR3 is 15 residues long. Per germline, CDR1 KGHSH and CDR2 LQKENI. V gave up 6 bases and J gave up 4 bases; unmatched junction bases: 9. The CDR3 is CASSQEREGRYEQYF. Here the CDR3 DNA reads TGTGCCAGCTCGCAAGAGCGGGAGGGTCGTTACGAGCAGTACTTC.

This CDR3 reads CASSAYLKGEGRNEQYF. The CDR3 nucleotides are TGCGCCAGCAGTGCATACCTCAAGGGGGAGGGCCGGAACGAGCAGTACTTC. The V gene is TRBV10-2, the J gene TRBJ2-7; maybe TRBD2 (7 bases). The CDR3 runs 17 residues. Trimming removed 4 bases at V and 5 bases at J, with 24 bases between. The germline gives CDR1 WSHSY, CDR2 SAAADI.

This chain connects TRBV7-9 to TRBJ1-1; D might be TRBD1 (5 bases). V shed 5 bases and J shed 5 bases, with 21 bases lying between them. The V gene's germline CDR1 is SEHNR and CDR2 FQNEAQ (reference sequence). This CDR3 is built from 16 residues. CDR3: CASSRTTGTPGTEAFF. DNA of the CDR3: TGTGCCAGCAGCCGAACGACCGGGACTCCCGGGACTGAAGCTTTCTTT.

The J gene is TRBJ1-2, the V gene TRBV12-5; 8 bases match TRBD1. J lost 8 bases, V lost 5 bases, and 13 bases had no gene match. The CDR3 runs 15 residues. CDR1 and CDR2 from the germline V gene are LGHNT and FRNRAP. DNA for the CDR3: TGTGCTAGTGGTCCAGAGGACAGGGCAGCTCGCGGCTACACCTTC. Translation gives CASGPEDRAARGYTF.